These 20 T cell receptor beta chains share one sample of origin, sequenced in a study of blood T cells in healthy people across ages. A second PCR of roughly 6 to 12 cycles used a sample-barcoded 5' primer and a J-beta primer mix. One entry per CDR3 protein, called by TCRdb with MiXCR from the 5' RACE reads. The repertoire holds fewer than 1.5 million distinct CDR3 sequences, with approximately 38% as singletons. The material sequenced was blood. The receptors derive from a woman younger than 30 in good health.

This clonotype was counted a single time. The J gene is TRBJ2-7, the V gene TRBV24-1; 8 bases are a match to TRBD1. The CDR3 totals 14 residues. With 5 bases clipped from V and 2 bases from J, the junction kept 4 bases outside the gene matches. CDR1 and CDR2 (germline): KGHDR, SFDVKD. The CDR3 bases are TGTGCCACCAGTGTGGGACAGGCTCCCTACGAGCAGTACTTC. This sequence encodes CATSVGQAPYEQYF.

This chain connects TRBV29-1 to TRBJ2-7; no clear D. The CDR3 totals 13 residues. Germline CDR1 SQVTM, CDR2 ANQGSEA. The V end was cut by 4 bases, the J end by 4 bases, with 14 bases between. CDR3 residues: CSVVRELGYEQYF. The CDR3 DNA is TGCAGCGTTGTCCGCGAGCTCGGATACGAGCAGTACTTC.

The V and J genes are TRBV2 and TRBJ2-1; D remains unclear. The last part of the DNA fits TRBJ2-7 better; the J call may be wrong. The CDR3 loop spans 15 amino acids. Germline CDR1 reads SNHLY; CDR2 reads FYNNEI. CDR3 sequence reads: CASSASEFPYNEQYF. CDR3 in DNA: TGTGCCAGCAGTGCCAGTGAGTTTCCCTACAATGAGCAGTACTTC.

This rearrangement joins TRBV7-9 to TRBJ2-5; D unresolved. V lost 4 bases and J 2 bases, leaving 14 bases between the germline ends. The CDR3 covers 15 residues. Germline CDR1 and CDR2: SEHNR and FQNEAQ (reference sequence). CDR3 coding DNA: TGTGCCAGCAGCTCTAAGCACCGGGCGCAAGAGACCCAGTACTTC. It is translated as CASSSKHRAQETQYF.

The rearrangement joins TRBV6-5 to TRBJ1-2; possible D gene TRBD1, 5 bases. Germline CDR1 and CDR2: MNHEY and SVGAGI. The CDR3 runs 14 residues. The V end lost 8 bases, the J end lost 0 bases, and 13 bases lay between the germline ends. CDR3 in DNA: TGTGCCAGCGGCCGGACAACCTCTAACTATGGCTACACCTTC. Protein: CASGRTTSNYGYTF.

This clonotype was recorded a few times. CDR3 DNA sequence: TGTGCCAGCAGTTACACGGCAGGGGTATCAACTGAAGCTTTCTTT. This gives the protein CASSYTAGVSTEAFF. The rearrangement joins TRBV6-2 or TRBV6-3 to TRBJ1-1; possibly TRBD1 for D (6 bases). V gave up 2 bases and J gave up 5 bases, with 15 bases separating them. Germline CDR1 MNHEY, CDR2 SVGEGT. The CDR3 covers 15 residues.

This clonotype was seen a handful of times. CDR3 loop: CASSSPNVQGSSSFSGANVLTF. The CDR3 coding sequence is TGTGCCAGCAGCTCCCCTAACGTTCAGGGGTCTTCGAGTTTTTCTGGGGCCAACGTCCTGACTTTC. The rearrangement joins TRBV7-9 to TRBJ2-6, with D maybe TRBD1 (6 bases). The germline V and J ends were trimmed by 4 bases and 1 base, with 29 bases remaining between them. The CDR3 length is 22 residues. CDR1 is SEHNR and CDR2 is FQNEAQ in the germline V gene (reference sequence).

This clonotype was detected ten times or more. This sequence joins TRBV29-1 and TRBJ2-5, with D unclear. Looked up from germline, CDR1 is SQVTM and CDR2 is ANQGSEA. CDR3 length: 15 amino acids. Trimming took off 3 bases at V and 5 bases at J, with 19 bases between the two ends. The chain's CDR3 is CSVEELGQPSETQYF. As DNA, the CDR3 is TGCAGCGTTGAGGAGTTAGGCCAACCTTCGGAGACCCAGTACTTC. The whole variable domain, filled in from reference TRBV29-1 and TRBJ2-5, reads SAVISQKPSRDICQRGTSLTIQCQVDSQVTMMFWYRQQPGQSLTLIATANQGSEATYESGFVIDKFPISRPNLTFSTLTVSNMSPEDSSIYLCSVEELGQPSETQYFGPGTRLLVL.

In the case of this clonotype: The junction departs from germline at one end; a sequencing error may be responsible. The chain couples TRBV9 to TRBJ2-1; TRBD1 is a possible D gene (6 bases). The CDR3 length is 14 residues. Germline lookup yields CDR1 SGDLS and CDR2 YYNGEE. The CDR3 DNA reads TGTGTCAGCAGCCTCCGGACAGTTTACAATGAGCAGTTCTTC. Protein product: CVSSLRTVYNEQFF.

This clonotype has a handful of counts. The V and J genes are TRBV20-1 and TRBJ2-1; D uncertain. V was cut by 5 bases and J by 7 bases, with 12 bases left in between. Germline values: CDR1 DFQATT, CDR2 SNEGSKA (reference sequence). The CDR3 has 12 residues. CDR3 nucleotides: TGCAGTGCTTCGACGCCCAAGAATGAGCAGTTCTTC. This gives the protein CSASTPKNEQFF.

This chain uses TRBV3-1 with TRBJ1-2; the match to TRBD1 covers 7 bases. CDR1 is LGHDT and CDR2 is YNNKEL in the germline V gene (reference sequence). CDR3 length: 16 residues. J gave up 2 bases and V 1 base, and 7 bases lay outside the gene matches. The CDR3 reads CASSQVGTVQNYGYTF. CDR3 sequence (DNA): TGTGCCAGCAGCCAAGTTGGGACAGTTCAAAACTATGGCTACACCTTC. The full variable domain, completed using reference TRBV3-1 and TRBJ1-2, is DTAVSQTPKYLVTQMGNDKSIKCEQNLGHDTMYWYKQDSKKFLKIMFSYNNKELIINETVPNRFSPKSPDKAHLNLHINSLELGDSAVYFCASSQVGTVQNYGYTFGSGTRLTVV.

This sequence joins TRBV10-3 and TRBJ1-1, with D tentatively TRBD1 (6 bases). Trimming shortened V by 7 bases and J by 6 bases, and 18 bases separated the two germline ends. Per the germline V gene, CDR1 is ENHRY and CDR2 is SYGVKD. CDR3 length: 14 amino acids. The CDR3 DNA sequence: TGTGCCATCAAGGGGGGGCAGGGTAACGCTGAAGCTTTCTTT. It translates to CAIKGGQGNAEAFF.

The rearrangement links TRBV6-1 to TRBJ2-1; D is possibly TRBD2 (5 bases). V lost 6 bases and J lost 3, with 18 bases in between. CDR1 is MNHNS, CDR2 SASEGT, per germline. CDR3 length: 16 residues. The CDR3: CASSHGSGTFYNEQFF. In DNA, the CDR3 is TGTGCCAGCAGCCATGGGAGCGGAACTTTCTACAATGAGCAGTTCTTC.

The V gene is TRBV29-1, the J gene TRBJ2-7, with a tentative D call TRBD2 (5 bases). The CDR3 spans 16 residues. The V end was cut by 4 bases, the J end by 0 bases, with 19 bases between. Germline V gene data show CDR1 as SQVTM and CDR2 as ANQGSEA. CDR3 bases: TGCAGCGTTGTAAGTCGTCGGGATTTCGGCTCCTACGAGCAGTACTTC. Translated: CSVVSRRDFGSYEQYF.

The V and J genes are TRBV6-1 and TRBJ2-3; TRBD1 or TRBD2 may be the D gene (5 bases each). The CDR3 spans 13 residues. V lost 7 bases and J lost 2, with 10 bases in between. The germline V gene encodes CDR1 MNHNS and CDR2 SASEGT. CDR3 region: CASTPGPTDTQYF. The CDR3 bases are TGTGCCAGCACTCCGGGGCCCACAGATACGCAGTATTTT.

This clonotype was detected only a few times. The chain couples TRBV6-6 to TRBJ2-5, with 7 bases lining up with TRBD1. The ends lost 2 bases at V and 1 base at J; junction bases unmatched: 10. The germline V gene has CDR1 MNHNY and CDR2 SVGAGI (reference sequence). The CDR3 runs 17 residues. The CDR3 region has the DNA TGTGCCAGCAGTTACAATGGACAGGCTTCACGCCAAGAGACCCAGTACTTC. Its protein is CASSYNGQASRQETQYF.

This clonotype was found a few times. The chain links TRBV6-1 to TRBJ1-1, with 9 bases aligning to TRBD1. J lost 11 bases, V lost 5 bases, and 6 bases had no gene match. Germline CDR1 MNHNS, CDR2 SASEGT. The CDR3 contains 12 residues. The CDR3 DNA follows: TGTGCCAGCAGTTTACAGGGGGCTGGGGCTTTCTTT. It is translated as CASSLQGAGAFF.

This clonotype was counted a single time. The chain joins TRBV7-9 to TRBJ2-7; 9 nucleotides line up with TRBD1. After removal of 5 bases from V and 7 bases from J, the junction contained 15 bases not matched to a gene. Germline lookup yields CDR1 SEHNR and CDR2 FQNEAQ (reference sequence). The CDR3 totals 16 residues. In nucleotides, the CDR3 is TGTGCCAGCAGCCCACGGCGGGACAGGGTCCACAATGAGCAGTACTTC. Translating gives CASSPRRDRVHNEQYF.

On this clonotype itself: Germline is not matched at one junction end, which may reflect a read error. The CDR3 DNA reads as TGCGCCAGCAAACTAACTGAAGGCCAAGAGACCCAGTACTTC. Its translation is CASKLTEGQETQYF. This chain uses TRBV12-3 or TRBV12-4 with TRBJ2-5, with D uncertain. This CDR3 spans 14 amino acids.

This clonotype was recorded a few times. The chain recombines TRBV12-3 or TRBV12-4 with TRBJ1-2; 7 nucleotides agree with TRBD1. After removal of 11 bases from V and 2 bases from J, the junction contained 5 bases not matched to a gene. This CDR3 is built from 12 residues. The CDR3: CAVRGGNYGYTF. DNA of the CDR3: TGTGCCGTCAGGGGGGGAAACTATGGCTACACCTTC.